These 19 T cell receptor beta chains came from one sample sequenced in a study of regulatory T cells in long-lasting Graves disease. Time point specified: newly diagnosed GD, antithyroid drugs for less than 3 months. Isolated PBMC RNA provided the starting material for the TCR library. Investigators prepared the TCR beta libraries by applying iRepertoire HTBI primers and Arm-PCR of CDR3 regions. TCRdb re-derived calls from the multiplex PCR reads in MiXCR, one entry per CDR3 protein. Of roughly 410,000 distinct CDR3 sequences in the sample, roughly 15% were seen once. These data were likewise used in another study, on T cells in Graves' hyperthyroidism and ophthalmopathy.

Material: peripheral blood mononuclear cells (PBMCs), obtained at new diagnosis, from a patient treated with antithyroid drugs. These receptors all come from a middle-aged woman with Graves disease.

This clonotype occurred many times. J is TRBJ1-5 and V is TRBV12-3 or TRBV12-4; D ambiguous. V shed 5 bases and J shed 2 bases, with 25 bases lying between them. CDR3 length equals 19 residues. In nucleotides, the CDR3 is TGTGCCAGCAGTCTCTCACTGACTCATATAACCAGCCGCAATCAGCCCCAGCATTTT. Its translation: CASSLSLTHITSRNQPQHF.

This clonotype came up many times. This chain links TRBV5-1 with TRBJ2-3; D not certain. CDR3 length: 14 residues. CDR1 is SGHRS, CDR2 YFSETQ, per germline. Trimming removed 4 bases at V and 4 bases at J, with 13 bases between. The CDR3 loop reads CASSVARPADTQYF. CDR3 bases: TGCGCCAGCAGCGTAGCCCGGCCGGCAGATACGCAGTATTTT.

This clonotype has at least ten counts. The V call is TRBV3-1, the J call TRBJ2-7; tentatively, D is TRBD2 (6 bases). V lost 3 bases and J 1 base, leaving 13 bases between the germline ends. Germline CDR1 LGHDT, CDR2 YNNKEL (reference sequence). The CDR3 length is 15 residues. The CDR3: CASSQGLRYSYEQYF. CDR3 nucleotides: TGTGCCAGCAGCCAGGGACTCCGTTATTCCTACGAGCAGTACTTC.

The table lists this clonotype with a few counts. The chain is built from TRBV9 and TRBJ2-1; D may be TRBD1 or TRBD2 (5 bases each). The V end lost 4 bases, the J end lost 6 bases, and 17 bases lay between the germline ends. This CDR3 comprises 15 residues. Germline lookup yields CDR1 SGDLS and CDR2 YYNGEE. DNA for the CDR3: TGTGCCAGCAGCCCTGGGGCGGGCTCGCCCAATGAGCAGTTCTTC. This gives the protein CASSPGAGSPNEQFF.

As concerns this clonotype: The junction and the germline gene differ at one end; a read error may be behind it. The chain is built from TRBV7-2 and TRBJ2-5, with TRBD1 matching over 7 bases. The CDR3 loop spans 18 amino acids. Germline V lookup: CDR1 SGHTA, CDR2 FQGNSA. In nucleotides, the CDR3 is TGTGCCAGCAGCCTAGTCGCCGCCAGGACAGGTGTCCAAGAGTCCCAGTACTTC. Amino acid sequence: CASSLVAARTGVQESQYF.

The rearrangement uses TRBV10-3 and TRBJ1-3, with 7 bases aligning to TRBD1. V shed 2 bases, J shed 4 bases, and the junction held 5 bases outside the gene matches. The CDR3 totals 15 residues. Germline assignment: CDR1 ENHRY and CDR2 SYGVKD. The CDR3 sequence: CAISEGDRAGNTIYF. DNA of the CDR3: TGTGCCATCAGTGAGGGAGACAGGGCCGGAAACACCATATATTTT.

The rearrangement links TRBV5-1 to TRBJ1-4; D call uncertain. V lost 2 bases to trimming and J lost 0 bases, with 11 bases between them. CDR3 size: 16 residues. Germline values: CDR1 SGHRS, CDR2 YFSETQ. Here the CDR3 DNA reads TGCGCCAGCAGCTTAAGACCTCTCGCAACTAATGAAAAACTGTTTTTT. It codes for CASSLRPLATNEKLFF. Combining the CDR3 with reference TRBV5-1 and TRBJ1-4 gives the whole variable domain KAGVTQTPRYLIKTRGQQVTLSCSPISGHRSVSWYQQTPGQGLQFLFEYFSETQRNKGNFPGRFSGRQFSNSRSEMNVSTLELGDSALYLCASSLRPLATNEKLFFGSGTQLSVL.

This clonotype was seen many times. The chain has TRBV27 and TRBJ2-5; TRBD1 matches 8 bases. The CDR3 loop spans 14 amino acids. With 0 bases clipped from V and 5 bases from J, the junction kept 2 bases outside the gene matches. Germline V gene lookup returns CDR1 MNHEY and CDR2 SMNVEV (reference sequence). CDR3 nucleotides: TGTGCCAGCAGTTTATCGAACAGGGGGGAGACCCAGTACTTC. This sequence encodes CASSLSNRGETQYF.

The gene calls are TRBV4-2 and TRBJ2-2, with D perhaps given as TRBD1 or TRBD2 (5 bases each). Trimming pared 4 bases from V and 1 base from J, leaving 16 bases between. Germline CDR1 reads LGHNA; CDR2 reads YNFKEQ. The CDR3 sequence is 17 residues long. CDR3 region: CASSLEGNSVNTGELFF. The CDR3, as DNA: TGTGCCAGCAGCCTAGAGGGGAACAGTGTGAACACCGGGGAGCTGTTTTTT.

Regarding this clonotype: A much more abundant neighbour one base away suggests this may be a read error. The V and J genes are TRBV6-2 or TRBV6-3 and TRBJ2-7, with D unclear. Germline V CDR1 and CDR2: MNHEY, SVGEGT. This CDR3 spans 14 amino acids. V was trimmed by 2 bases and J by 3 bases, leaving 11 bases between them. The CDR3 DNA reads as TGTGCCAGCAGTTACGAACAGAGAGACTACGAGCAGTACTTC. It yields the protein CASSYEQRDYEQYF.

The chain has TRBV30 and TRBJ2-2, with TRBD1 matching 8 bases. With 2 bases clipped from V and 1 base from J, the junction kept 12 bases outside the gene matches. Germline CDR1 GTSNPN, CDR2 SVGIG (reference sequence). The CDR3 is made up of 18 amino acids. CDR3 sequence (DNA): TGTGCCTGGAGTCCATTGGGTATCGGGACAGGGAACACCGGGGAGCTGTTTTTT. This translates into CAWSPLGIGTGNTGELFF.

This clonotype was counted at least ten times. The chain carries TRBV28 and TRBJ1-1; D is perhaps TRBD1 (6 bases). The germline gives CDR1 MDHEN, CDR2 SYDVKM. There are 15 residues in the CDR3. The ends were cut back, 5 bases at V and 4 bases at J, with 17 bases in the middle. DNA of the CDR3: TGTGCCAGCAGTCGCAGGGGCTTGATTGGCACTGAAGCTTTCTTT. It is translated as CASSRRGLIGTEAFF.

The CDR3 is CASSTGGANTGELFF. CDR3 DNA: TGTGCCAGTAGTACAGGGGGAGCGAACACCGGGGAGCTGTTTTTT. The chain couples TRBV19 to TRBJ2-2; 7 nucleotides match TRBD1. In germline, CDR1 is LNHDA, CDR2 SQIVND (reference sequence). V lost 4 bases, J lost 0 bases, and 2 bases stayed unmatched. CDR3 length: 15 residues.

This clonotype was detected many times. This chain links TRBV28 with TRBJ2-3, with TRBD2 as a possible D gene (5 bases). The CDR3 is 17 residues long. V was trimmed by 5 bases and J by 0 bases, leaving 18 bases between them. Germline V CDR1 and CDR2: MDHEN, SYDVKM. CDR3 region: CASSPLEVGVSTDTQYF. In nucleotides, the CDR3 is TGTGCCAGCAGTCCCCTGGAGGTTGGGGTTAGCACAGATACGCAGTATTTT.

This clonotype was detected ten times or more. The chain joins TRBV7-2 to TRBJ2-3; D remains ambiguous. CDR1 and CDR2 from the germline V gene are SGHTA and FQGNSA. V was cut by 2 bases and J by 4 bases, with 10 bases left in between. The CDR3 is made up of 14 amino acids. CDR3 sequence: CASSLILSADTQYF. DNA of the CDR3: TGTGCCAGCAGCTTAATACTATCCGCAGATACGCAGTATTTT.

In its sample, this clonotype was seen a few times. The rearrangement links TRBV5-6 to TRBJ2-2; D gene ambiguous. Deletions cut 2 bases from V and 4 bases from J, with 12 bases between. CDR1 is SGHDT, CDR2 YYEEEE, per germline. CDR3 length equals 15 residues. In DNA, the CDR3 is TGTGCCAGCAGCTTATTAATGGCAAGCACCGGGGAGCTGTTTTTT. Translation gives CASSLLMASTGELFF.

A word on this clonotype: A much larger clone lies one base from this, so it may be a read error. This chain uses TRBV28 with TRBJ1-5; D not certain. CDR3 length: 14 residues. Germline V lookup: CDR1 MDHEN, CDR2 SYDVKM. V was cut by 6 bases and J by 0 bases, with 9 bases left in between. The CDR3 DNA is TGTGCCAGCAGCTTCCACAATAGCAATCAGCCCCAGCATTTT. Protein product: CASSFHNSNQPQHF.

V and J are TRBV19 and TRBJ1-1; no clear D gene. V shed 9 bases and J shed 6 bases, with 17 bases lying between them. CDR1 is LNHDA, CDR2 SQIVND, per germline (reference sequence). This CDR3 region has 13 residues. This CDR3 reads CASCPGVSSEAFF. DNA of the CDR3: TGTGCCAGCTGTCCTGGAGTCTCATCTGAAGCTTTCTTT.

In its sample, this clonotype was seen a few times. The chain employs TRBV30 and TRBJ1-5; tentatively, D is TRBD1 (5 bases). Trimming took 2 bases from V and 6 from J, leaving 23 bases between them. CDR1 is GTSNPN and CDR2 is SVGIG in the germline V gene (reference sequence). The CDR3 runs 17 residues. CDR3 protein: CAWSHQGVMWRAQPQHF. The CDR3 coding sequence is TGTGCCTGGAGTCATCAAGGGGTAATGTGGCGAGCTCAGCCCCAGCATTTT.